These 20 T cell receptor beta chains were sequenced from one sample in a study of metastatic and nonmetastatic thyroid tumors. TCRdb re-called the PCR reads with MiXCR. In the table there are about 22,000 clones, 23% of which are singletons. Not a single patient had been given any form of treatment at any point before undergoing thyroid surgery. Sequencing was performed on blood. The source of these receptors is a male donor with papillary thyroid cancer or a benign thyroid nodule (not recorded which). Some clones in this sample may be carry-over from other donors' samples.

This rearrangement joins TRBV28 to TRBJ2-3; no reliable D call. Deletions cut 4 bases from V and 0 bases from J, with 14 bases between. This CDR3 region has 16 residues. Germline values: CDR1 MDHEN, CDR2 SYDVKM. CDR3: CASSSPLRISTDTQYF. CDR3 in DNA: TGTGCCAGCAGTTCCCCCCTGAGGATTAGCACAGATACGCAGTATTTT.

This clone was detected ten times or more. The chain joins TRBV2 to TRBJ2-7, with 9 bases aligning to TRBD2. V shed 3 bases and J 2 bases; nucleotides not matched to a gene: 8. The CDR3 is made up of 16 amino acids. Germline CDR1 and CDR2: SNHLY and FYNNEI. CDR3 protein: CASSELLAGPTYEQYF. CDR3 in DNA: TGTGCCAGCAGTGAGTTACTAGCGGGTCCCACCTACGAGCAGTACTTC.

This clone showed up just once. The chain combines TRBV11-2 with TRBJ2-7; TRBD1 aligns across 8 bases. Germline V gene lookup returns CDR1 SGHAT and CDR2 FQNNGV. V lost 7 bases, J lost 1 base, and 21 bases stayed unmatched. There are 19 residues in the CDR3. This chain's CDR3 is CASTLLRVSGTGHSYEQYF. Written as DNA, the CDR3 is TGTGCCAGCACCCTGTTACGGGTTTCCGGGACAGGCCATTCCTACGAGCAGTACTTC.

The chain couples TRBV7-3 to TRBJ2-1; D unresolved. This CDR3 region has 13 residues. The germline CDR1 and CDR2 sequences are SGHTA and FQGTGA. V lost 2 bases and J lost 10, with 12 bases in between. This CDR3 reads CASSLDTITEQFF. The CDR3 DNA sequence: TGTGCCAGCAGCTTAGATACTATAACGGAGCAGTTCTTC.

This clone was observed at least ten times. V and J are TRBV3-1 and TRBJ2-5, with D unresolved. The CDR3 is 12 amino acids. Germline assignment: CDR1 LGHDT and CDR2 YNNKEL (reference sequence). V lost 0 bases to trimming and J lost 4 bases, with 3 bases between them. CDR3 in DNA: TGTGCCAGCAGCCAAGAAGGAGAGACCCAGTACTTC. Translating it yields CASSQEGETQYF.

This sequence joins TRBV5-1 and TRBJ2-1, with 10 bases matching TRBD2. This CDR3 region has 15 residues. CDR1 and CDR2 (germline): SGHRS, YFSETQ. The V and J ends lost 4 bases and 5 bases, in that order; junction bases with no gene match: 6. The CDR3 protein is CASSIPAGGNNEQFF. CDR3 bases: TGCGCCAGCAGCATACCAGCGGGAGGGAACAATGAGCAGTTCTTC.

The chain carries TRBV28 and TRBJ1-2; D remains ambiguous. Germline CDR1 and CDR2: MDHEN and SYDVKM. This CDR3 region has 14 residues. Trimming stripped 8 bases from V and 1 base from J, with 14 bases between. CDR3 in amino acids: CASRPNSVNYGYTF. The CDR3 nucleotides are TGTGCCAGCCGCCCAAATTCCGTTAACTATGGCTACACCTTC.

This clone was found many times. Other DNA sequences in this sample translate to the same CDR3. The chain joins TRBV28 to TRBJ2-3; D remains unclear. This CDR3 has 11 residues. V shed 4 bases and J shed 8 bases, with 7 bases lying between them. CDR1 is MDHEN and CDR2 is SYDVKM in the germline V gene. The CDR3 DNA reads as TGTGCCAGCAGTTATCGAGGTACGCAGTATTTT. As protein: CASSYRGTQYF.

The table lists this clone with a few counts. The genes are TRBV13 and TRBJ1-1; the D is unclear. V was cut by 2 bases and J by 1 base, with 11 bases left in between. In germline, CDR1 is PRHDT, CDR2 FYEKMQ (reference sequence). This CDR3 spans 15 amino acids. CDR3 region: CASSLFGEWNTEAFF. The DNA for the CDR3 is TGTGCCAGCAGCTTATTCGGGGAGTGGAACACTGAAGCTTTCTTT.

This chain uses TRBV5-1 with TRBJ1-6; 9 nucleotides match TRBD1. The trim removed 3 bases at V and 5 bases at J, leaving 9 bases unmatched. CDR1 SGHRS and CDR2 YFSETQ come from the germline V gene. This CDR3 comprises 17 residues. The DNA for the CDR3 is TGCGCCAGCAGCTGGACAGGGGCCTTTGTCGATAATTCACCCCTCCACTTT. It translates to CASSWTGAFVDNSPLHF.

Ten or more counts support this clone. CDR3 residues: CASSIWEGHVGYTF. In DNA, the CDR3 is TGTGCCAGTAGTATTTGGGAGGGGCACGTTGGCTACACCTTC. The chain recombines TRBV19 with TRBJ1-2, with D possibly being TRBD1 (5 bases). CDR3 length: 14 amino acids. V lost 3 bases, J lost 7 bases, and 15 bases lay in between. The germline V gene has CDR1 LNHDA and CDR2 SQIVND (reference sequence). The entire variable domain, with the rest obtained from reference TRBV19 and TRBJ1-2, is as follows: DGGITQSPKYLFRKEGQNVTLSCEQNLNHDAMYWYRQDPGQGLRLIYYSQIVNDFQKGDIAEGYSVSREKKESFPLTVTSAQKNPTAFYLCASSIWEGHVGYTFGSGTRLTVV.

This chain uses TRBV9 with TRBJ2-5, with 7 bases lining up with TRBD1. The CDR3 covers 17 residues. With 0 bases clipped from V and 0 bases from J, the junction kept 8 bases outside the gene matches. Germline assignment: CDR1 SGDLS and CDR2 YYNGEE. CDR3 amino acids: CASSVEGTGEYQETQYF. The CDR3 DNA sequence: TGTGCCAGCAGCGTAGAGGGTACAGGGGAGTACCAAGAGACCCAGTACTTC.

This clone was picked up a small number of times. Since the CDR3 does not end with the conserved phenylalanine or tryptophan, this likely comes from a read error. The chain combines TRBV6-2 or TRBV6-3 with TRBJ2-1, with 7 bases lining up with TRBD2. The CDR3 covers 15 residues. With 3 bases clipped from V and 6 bases from J, the junction kept 8 bases outside the gene matches. CDR1 and CDR2 (germline): MNHEY, SVGEGT. The CDR3, as DNA: TGTGCCAGCAGTTATGGTGGGAGGGAGATCAATGAGCAGTTCTCC. As protein: CASSYGGREINEQFS.

This clone has a handful of counts. The genes are TRBV20-1 and TRBJ2-1; unclear D gene. This CDR3 is 12 amino acids long. V shed 0 bases and J shed 4 bases, with 4 bases lying between them. Looked up from germline, CDR1 is DFQATT and CDR2 is SNEGSKA (reference sequence). The DNA for the CDR3 is TGCAGTGCTAGAGATCTGTACAATGAGCAGTTCTTC. Translating gives CSARDLYNEQFF.

This clone was counted many times. The chain employs TRBV3-1 and TRBJ2-5, with no clear D. Trimming left V 2 bases short and J 0 bases short, with 13 bases between. CDR1 and CDR2 (germline): LGHDT, YNNKEL (reference sequence). The CDR3 spans 16 residues. The CDR3 spells CASSQRLRLYQETQYF. CDR3 bases: TGTGCCAGCAGCCAACGTCTAAGACTGTACCAAGAGACCCAGTACTTC.

This clone has ten or more counts. The chain carries TRBV7-3 and TRBJ2-1; D remains unclear. With 1 base removed from V and 5 bases from J, the gap between germline ends came to 6 bases. There are 13 residues in the CDR3. Germline loops: CDR1 SGHTA, CDR2 FQGTGA. The CDR3: CASSLSGDNEQFF. The CDR3 bases are TGTGCCAGCAGCTTAAGCGGAGACAATGAGCAGTTCTTC.

Remarks on this clone: A much larger clone is a single base away; this may be a read error. This chain links TRBV27 with TRBJ2-3; D is unresolved. The J call may be mistaken, given a closer DNA end match to TRBJ1-5. The CDR3 sequence is 14 residues long. Germline CDR1 is MNHEY and CDR2 is SMNVEV (reference sequence). CDR3 coding DNA: TGTGCCAACAGTTTTTTGGGAGACGCAGATACGCAGCATTTT. Its translation: CANSFLGDADTQHF.

This clone was detected many times. The rearrangement uses TRBV12-3 or TRBV12-4 and TRBJ2-3; D might be TRBD2 (6 bases). The CDR3 totals 17 residues. Trimming removed 6 bases at V and 1 base at J, with 20 bases between. CDR3 protein: CASRQPATRRGTDTQYF. The CDR3 bases are TGTGCCAGCAGACAACCCGCGACTAGGCGGGGCACAGATACGCAGTATTTT.

This clone was picked up many times. The V and J genes are TRBV4-1 and TRBJ1-2; D uncertain. V was cut by 0 bases and J by 5 bases, with 10 bases left in between. Germline CDR1 reads MGHRA; CDR2 reads YSYEKL. The CDR3 covers 14 residues. The CDR3 here is CASSQDPTEYGYTF. The CDR3 nucleotides read TGCGCCAGCAGCCAAGATCCGACGGAGTATGGCTACACCTTC.

Many counts were recorded for this clone. The V gene is TRBV30, the J gene TRBJ2-7; the match to TRBD2 covers 7 bases. Looked up from germline, CDR1 is GTSNPN and CDR2 is SVGIG (reference sequence). The CDR3 has 15 amino acids. V gave up 5 bases and J gave up 7 bases; unmatched junction bases: 17. CDR3 protein: CAWGGPSGLPQEQYF. Written as DNA, the CDR3 is TGTGCCTGGGGGGGACCTAGCGGACTCCCTCAGGAGCAGTACTTC.